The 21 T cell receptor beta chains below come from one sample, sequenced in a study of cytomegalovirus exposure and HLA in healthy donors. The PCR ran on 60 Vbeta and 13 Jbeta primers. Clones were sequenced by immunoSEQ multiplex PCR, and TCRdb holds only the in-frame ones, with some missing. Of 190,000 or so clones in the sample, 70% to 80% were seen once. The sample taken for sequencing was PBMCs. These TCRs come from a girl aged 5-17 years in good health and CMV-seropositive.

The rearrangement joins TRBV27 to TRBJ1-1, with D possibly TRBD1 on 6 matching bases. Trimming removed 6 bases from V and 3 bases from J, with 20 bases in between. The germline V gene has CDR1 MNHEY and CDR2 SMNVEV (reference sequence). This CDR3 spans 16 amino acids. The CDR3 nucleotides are TGTGCCAGCAGGAGCGCGCACAGGGTGCGGGACACTGAAGCTTTCTTT. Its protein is CASRSAHRVRDTEAFF.

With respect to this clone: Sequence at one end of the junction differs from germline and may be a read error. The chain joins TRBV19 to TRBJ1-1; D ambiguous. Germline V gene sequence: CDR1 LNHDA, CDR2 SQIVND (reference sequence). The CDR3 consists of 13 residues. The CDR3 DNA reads TGTGCCAGTAGTATCACAGATGGGGTGGAGGCCGGATTT. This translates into CASSITDGVEAGF.

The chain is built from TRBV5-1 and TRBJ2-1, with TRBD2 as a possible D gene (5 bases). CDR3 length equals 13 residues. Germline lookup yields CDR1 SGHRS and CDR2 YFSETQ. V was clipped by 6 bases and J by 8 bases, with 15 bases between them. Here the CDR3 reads CASTAAEAHEQFF. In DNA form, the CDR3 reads TGCGCCAGCACCGCGGCGGAGGCGCATGAGCAGTTCTTC.

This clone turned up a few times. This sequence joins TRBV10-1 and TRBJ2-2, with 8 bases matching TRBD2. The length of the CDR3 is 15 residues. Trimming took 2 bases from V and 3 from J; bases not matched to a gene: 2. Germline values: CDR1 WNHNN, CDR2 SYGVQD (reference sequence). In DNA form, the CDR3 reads TGCGCCAGCAGTGAGGCGGGGGGACACACCGGGGAGCTGTTTTTT. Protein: CASSEAGGHTGELFF.

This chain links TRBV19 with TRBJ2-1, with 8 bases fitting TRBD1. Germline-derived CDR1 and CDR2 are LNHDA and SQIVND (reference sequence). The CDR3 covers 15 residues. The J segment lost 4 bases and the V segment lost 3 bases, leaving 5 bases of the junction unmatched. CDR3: CASSMNTGGYNEQFF. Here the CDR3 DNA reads TGTGCCAGTAGTATGAACACAGGGGGGTACAATGAGCAGTTCTTC.

Here the CDR3 DNA reads TGCGCCAGCAGCCGGGAGCGTGGCTACACCTTC. Protein: CASSRERGYTF. The chain carries TRBV4-1 and TRBJ1-2; D is unclear. Germline V gene data show CDR1 as MGHRA and CDR2 as YSYEKL. The CDR3 is 11 amino acids. V was pared by 4 bases and J by 7 bases, with 7 bases between.

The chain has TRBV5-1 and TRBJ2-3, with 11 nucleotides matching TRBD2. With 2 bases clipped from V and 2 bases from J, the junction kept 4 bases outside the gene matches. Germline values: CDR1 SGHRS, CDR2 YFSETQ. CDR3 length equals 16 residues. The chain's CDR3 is CASSLGLAGTTDTQYF. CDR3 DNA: TGCGCCAGCAGCTTAGGACTAGCGGGCACCACAGATACGCAGTATTTT.

The CDR3 DNA sequence: TGCGCCAGCAGTGAGGGGACAGGGGGATCCTACGAGCAGTACTTC. Residues: CASSEGTGGSYEQYF. This chain joins TRBV10-1 and TRBJ2-7, with 11 bases fitting TRBD1. Germline CDR1 WNHNN, CDR2 SYGVQD (reference sequence). J lost 1 base, V lost 2 bases, and 1 base had no gene match. The length of the CDR3 is 15 residues.

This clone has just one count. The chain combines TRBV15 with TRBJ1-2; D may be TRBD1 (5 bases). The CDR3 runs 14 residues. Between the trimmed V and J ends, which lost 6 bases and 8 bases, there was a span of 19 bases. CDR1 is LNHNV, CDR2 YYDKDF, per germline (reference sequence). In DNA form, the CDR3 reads TGTGCCACCAGGAAACCCGGGGGGGGTCGAGGCTACACCTTC. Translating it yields CATRKPGGGRGYTF.

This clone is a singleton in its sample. The CDR3 spells CATSSFRAANEKLFF. CDR3 DNA: TGTGCCACCAGCAGCTTCAGGGCAGCTAATGAAAAACTGTTTTTT. The rearrangement uses TRBV15 and TRBJ1-4; tentatively, D is TRBD1 (5 bases). The germline CDR1 and CDR2 sequences are LNHNV and YYDKDF (reference sequence). V lost 3 bases and J 3 bases, leaving 11 bases between the germline ends. CDR3 length equals 15 residues.

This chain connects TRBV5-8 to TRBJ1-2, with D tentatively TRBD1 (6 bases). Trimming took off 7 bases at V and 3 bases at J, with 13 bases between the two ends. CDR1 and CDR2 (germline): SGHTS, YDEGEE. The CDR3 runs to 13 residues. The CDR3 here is CASSKRGYYGYTF. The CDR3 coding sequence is TGTGCCAGCTCCAAGAGGGGGTACTATGGCTACACCTTC.

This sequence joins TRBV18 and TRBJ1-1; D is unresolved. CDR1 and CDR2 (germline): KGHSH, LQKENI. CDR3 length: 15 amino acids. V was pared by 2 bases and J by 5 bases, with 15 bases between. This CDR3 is CASSPYGVEETEAFF. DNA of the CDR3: TGTGCCAGCTCACCATACGGGGTGGAGGAAACTGAAGCTTTCTTT. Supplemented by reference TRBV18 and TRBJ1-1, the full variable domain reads NAGVMQNPRHLVRRRGQEARLRCSPMKGHSHVYWYRQLPEEGLKFMVYLQKENIIDESGMPKERFSAEFPKEGPSILRIQQVVRGDSAAYFCASSPYGVEETEAFFGQGTRLTVV.

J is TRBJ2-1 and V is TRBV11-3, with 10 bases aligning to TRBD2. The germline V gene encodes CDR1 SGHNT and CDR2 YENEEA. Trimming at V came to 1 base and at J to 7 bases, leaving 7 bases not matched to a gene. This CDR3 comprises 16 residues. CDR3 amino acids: CASSLAPGLAKNEQFF. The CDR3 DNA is TGTGCCAGCAGCTTAGCCCCGGGACTAGCGAAAAATGAGCAGTTCTTC.

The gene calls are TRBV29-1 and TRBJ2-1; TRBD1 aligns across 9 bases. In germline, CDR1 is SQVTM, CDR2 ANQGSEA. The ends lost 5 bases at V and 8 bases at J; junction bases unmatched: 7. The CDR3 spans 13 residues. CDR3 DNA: TGCAGCGTTAAAGGACAGGGGAGCGATGAGCAGTTCTTC. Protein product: CSVKGQGSDEQFF.

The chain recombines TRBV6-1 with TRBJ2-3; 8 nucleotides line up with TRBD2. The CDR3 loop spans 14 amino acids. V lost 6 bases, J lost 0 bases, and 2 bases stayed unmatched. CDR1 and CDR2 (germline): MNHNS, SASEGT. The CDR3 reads CASSQRGSTDTQYF. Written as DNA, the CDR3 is TGTGCCAGCAGCCAGCGGGGGAGCACAGATACGCAGTATTTT.

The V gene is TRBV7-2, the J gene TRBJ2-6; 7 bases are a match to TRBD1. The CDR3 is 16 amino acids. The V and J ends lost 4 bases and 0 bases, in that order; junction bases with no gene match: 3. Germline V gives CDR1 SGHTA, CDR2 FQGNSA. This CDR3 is CASSSRDSSGANVLTF. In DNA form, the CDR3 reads TGTGCCAGCAGCTCCCGGGACAGCTCTGGGGCCAACGTCCTGACTTTC.

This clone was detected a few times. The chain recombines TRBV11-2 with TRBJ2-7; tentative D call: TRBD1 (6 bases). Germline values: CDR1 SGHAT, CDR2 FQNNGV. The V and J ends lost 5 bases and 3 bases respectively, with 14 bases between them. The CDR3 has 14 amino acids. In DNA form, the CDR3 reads TGTGCCAGCAGCCCTCCGGGACAAAACTACGAGCAGTACTTC. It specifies CASSPPGQNYEQYF.

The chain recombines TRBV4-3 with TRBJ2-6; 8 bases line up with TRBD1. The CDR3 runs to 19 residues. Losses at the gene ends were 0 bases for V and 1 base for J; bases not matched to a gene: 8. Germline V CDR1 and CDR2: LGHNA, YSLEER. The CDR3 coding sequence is TGCGCCAGCAGCCAAGATGGCTGGACAGGGTTTTCTGGGGCCAACGTCCTGACTTTC. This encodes CASSQDGWTGFSGANVLTF.

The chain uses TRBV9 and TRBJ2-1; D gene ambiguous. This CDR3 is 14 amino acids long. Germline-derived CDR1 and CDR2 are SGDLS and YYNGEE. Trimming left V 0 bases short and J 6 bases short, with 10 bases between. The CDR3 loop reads CASSVAGQFNEQFF. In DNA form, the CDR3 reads TGTGCCAGCAGCGTAGCTGGGCAGTTCAATGAGCAGTTCTTC.

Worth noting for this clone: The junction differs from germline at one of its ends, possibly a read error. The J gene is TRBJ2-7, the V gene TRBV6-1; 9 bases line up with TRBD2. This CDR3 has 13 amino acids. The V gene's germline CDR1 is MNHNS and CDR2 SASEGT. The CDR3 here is CASFSSGGPERNF. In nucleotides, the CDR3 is TGTGCCAGCTTCAGTAGCGGGGGTCCGGAAAGAAACTTC.

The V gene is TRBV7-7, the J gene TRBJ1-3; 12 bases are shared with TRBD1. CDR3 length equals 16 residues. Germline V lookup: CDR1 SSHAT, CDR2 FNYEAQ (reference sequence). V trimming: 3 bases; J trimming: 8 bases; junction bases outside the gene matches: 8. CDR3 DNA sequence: TGTGCCAGCAGCTTCCACCGGGACAGGGGGCGCGACACCATATATTTT. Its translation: CASSFHRDRGRDTIYF.